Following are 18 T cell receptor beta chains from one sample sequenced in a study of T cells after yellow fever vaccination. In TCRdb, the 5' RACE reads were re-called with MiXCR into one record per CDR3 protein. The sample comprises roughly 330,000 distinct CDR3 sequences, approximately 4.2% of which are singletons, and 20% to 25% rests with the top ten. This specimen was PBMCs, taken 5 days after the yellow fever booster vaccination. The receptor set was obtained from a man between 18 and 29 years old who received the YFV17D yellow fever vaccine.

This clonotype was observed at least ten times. CDR3 sequence: CASSLALDFPKYF. For the CDR3, the DNA is TGTGCCAGCAGCTTAGCGTTGGATTTTCCTAAGTACTTC. This chain connects TRBV7-6 to TRBJ2-4; D not certain. The germline V gene encodes CDR1 SGHVS and CDR2 FNYEAQ. CDR3 length equals 13 residues. V was cut by 0 bases and J by 14 bases, with 14 bases left in between.

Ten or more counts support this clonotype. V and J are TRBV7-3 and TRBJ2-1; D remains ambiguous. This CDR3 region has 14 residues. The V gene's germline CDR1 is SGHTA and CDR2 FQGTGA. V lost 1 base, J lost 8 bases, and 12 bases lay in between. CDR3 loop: CASSLMARSHEQFF. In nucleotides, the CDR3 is TGTGCCAGCAGCTTAATGGCCAGGTCTCATGAGCAGTTCTTC.

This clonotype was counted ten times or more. DNA for the CDR3: TGTGCCAGCAGCGACGTCCCCTTTAGGGGGGGCCCGAACACCGGGGAGCTGTTTTTT. Protein: CASSDVPFRGGPNTGELFF. This sequence joins TRBV6-1 and TRBJ2-2; possibly TRBD2 for D (7 bases). Trimming shortened V by 6 bases and J by 0 bases, and 23 bases separated the two germline ends. Germline V gene data show CDR1 as MNHNS and CDR2 as SASEGT. The CDR3 is 19 amino acids.

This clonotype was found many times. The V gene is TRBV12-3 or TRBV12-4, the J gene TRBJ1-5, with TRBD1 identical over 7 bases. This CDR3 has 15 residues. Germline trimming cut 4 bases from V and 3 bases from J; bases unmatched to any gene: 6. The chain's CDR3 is CASSSRTGTNQPQHF. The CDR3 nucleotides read TGTGCCAGCAGTTCGCGGACAGGCACCAATCAGCCCCAGCATTTT.

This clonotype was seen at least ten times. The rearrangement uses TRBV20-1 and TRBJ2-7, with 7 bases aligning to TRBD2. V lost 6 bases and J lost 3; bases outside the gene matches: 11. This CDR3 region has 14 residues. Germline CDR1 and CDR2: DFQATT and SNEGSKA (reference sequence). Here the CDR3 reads CSAITSAAGYEQYF. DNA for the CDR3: TGCAGTGCCATAACTAGCGCGGCGGGCTACGAGCAGTACTTC.

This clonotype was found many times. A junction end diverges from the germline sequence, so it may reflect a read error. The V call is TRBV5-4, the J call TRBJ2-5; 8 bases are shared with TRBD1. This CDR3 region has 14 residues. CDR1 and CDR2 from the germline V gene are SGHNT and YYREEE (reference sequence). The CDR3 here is CASSLQGAGETQYF. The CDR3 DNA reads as TGCGCCAGCAGCTTGCAGGGGGCAGGTGAGACCCAGTACTTC.

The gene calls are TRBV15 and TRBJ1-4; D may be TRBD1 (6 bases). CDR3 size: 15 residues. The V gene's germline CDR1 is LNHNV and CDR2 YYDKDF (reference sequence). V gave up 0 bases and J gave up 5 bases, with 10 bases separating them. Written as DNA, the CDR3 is TGTGCCACCAGCAGAGAACCGACAGGAAATGAAAAACTGTTTTTT. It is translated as CATSREPTGNEKLFF.

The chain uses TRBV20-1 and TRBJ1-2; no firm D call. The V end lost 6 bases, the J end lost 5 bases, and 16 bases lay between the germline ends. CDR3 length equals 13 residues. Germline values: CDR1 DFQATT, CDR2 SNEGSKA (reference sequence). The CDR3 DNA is TGCAGTGCCTCGGACGGGCGAAATTATGGCTACACCTTC. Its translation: CSASDGRNYGYTF.

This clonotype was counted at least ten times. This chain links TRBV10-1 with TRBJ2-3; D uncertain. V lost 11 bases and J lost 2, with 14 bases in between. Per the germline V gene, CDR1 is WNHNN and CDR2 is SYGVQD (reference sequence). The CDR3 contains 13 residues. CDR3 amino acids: CASSADDTDTQYF. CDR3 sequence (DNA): TGCGCCTCGTCCGCCGATGACACAGATACGCAGTATTTT.

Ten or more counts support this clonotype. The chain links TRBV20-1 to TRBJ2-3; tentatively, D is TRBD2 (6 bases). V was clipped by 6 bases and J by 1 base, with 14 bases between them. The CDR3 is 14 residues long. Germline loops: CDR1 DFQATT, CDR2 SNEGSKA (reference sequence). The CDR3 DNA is TGCAGTGCCGTCTTAGGGACTGGCACAGATACGCAGTATTTT. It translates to CSAVLGTGTDTQYF.

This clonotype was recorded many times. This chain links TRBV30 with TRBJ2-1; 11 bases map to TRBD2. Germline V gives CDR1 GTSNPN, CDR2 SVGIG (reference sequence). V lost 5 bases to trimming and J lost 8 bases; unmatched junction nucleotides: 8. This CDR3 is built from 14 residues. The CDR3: CAWYPSGGKDEQFF. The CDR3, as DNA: TGTGCCTGGTATCCTAGCGGGGGGAAGGATGAGCAGTTCTTC.

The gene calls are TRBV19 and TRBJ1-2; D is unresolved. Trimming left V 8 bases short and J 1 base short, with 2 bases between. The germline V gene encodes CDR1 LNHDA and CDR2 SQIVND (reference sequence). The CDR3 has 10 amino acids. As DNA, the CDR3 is TGTGCCAGTCATAACTATGGCTACACCTTC. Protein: CASHNYGYTF.

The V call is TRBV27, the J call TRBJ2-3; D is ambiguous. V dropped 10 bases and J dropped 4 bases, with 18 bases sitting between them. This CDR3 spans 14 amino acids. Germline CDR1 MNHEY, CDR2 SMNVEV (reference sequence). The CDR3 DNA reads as TGTGCCACCGCGACCACGTGGGGTGCAGATACGCAGTATTTT. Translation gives CATATTWGADTQYF.

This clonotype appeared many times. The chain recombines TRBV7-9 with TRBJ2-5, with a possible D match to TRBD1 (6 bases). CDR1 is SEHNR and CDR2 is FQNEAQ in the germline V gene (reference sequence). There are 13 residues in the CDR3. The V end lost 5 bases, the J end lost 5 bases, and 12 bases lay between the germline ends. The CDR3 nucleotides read TGTGCCAGCAGCCCGCGGACAGTGGAGACCCAGTACTTC. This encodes CASSPRTVETQYF.

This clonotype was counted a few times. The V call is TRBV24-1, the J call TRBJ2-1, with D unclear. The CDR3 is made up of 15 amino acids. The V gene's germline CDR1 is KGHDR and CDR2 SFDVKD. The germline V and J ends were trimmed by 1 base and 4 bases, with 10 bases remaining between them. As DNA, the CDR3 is TGTGCCACCAGTGATTTCAAGGGATTATACAATGAGCAGTTCTTC. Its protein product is CATSDFKGLYNEQFF.

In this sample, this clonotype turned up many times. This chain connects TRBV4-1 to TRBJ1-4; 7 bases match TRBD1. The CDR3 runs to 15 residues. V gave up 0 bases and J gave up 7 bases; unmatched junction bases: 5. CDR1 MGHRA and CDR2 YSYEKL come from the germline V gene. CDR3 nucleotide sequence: TGCGCCAGCAGCCAAGAAAACAGGGGTTTTGAAAAACTGTTTTTT. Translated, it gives CASSQENRGFEKLFF.

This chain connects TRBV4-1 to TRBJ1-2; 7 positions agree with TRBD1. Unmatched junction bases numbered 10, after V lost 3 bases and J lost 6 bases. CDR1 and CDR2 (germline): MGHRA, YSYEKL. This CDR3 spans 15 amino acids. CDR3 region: CASSQTQGRENGYTF. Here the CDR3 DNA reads TGCGCCAGCAGCCAGACACAGGGGCGGGAAAATGGCTACACCTTC.

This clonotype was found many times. CDR3 residues: CSAVNRENYGYTF. The CDR3 DNA reads TGCAGTGCTGTTAACAGGGAAAACTATGGCTACACCTTC. This chain connects TRBV20-1 to TRBJ1-2; a possible D gene is TRBD1 (6 bases). This CDR3 region has 13 residues. The V end lost 5 bases, the J end lost 2 bases, and 12 bases lay between the germline ends. CDR1 and CDR2 from the germline V gene are DFQATT and SNEGSKA (reference sequence).